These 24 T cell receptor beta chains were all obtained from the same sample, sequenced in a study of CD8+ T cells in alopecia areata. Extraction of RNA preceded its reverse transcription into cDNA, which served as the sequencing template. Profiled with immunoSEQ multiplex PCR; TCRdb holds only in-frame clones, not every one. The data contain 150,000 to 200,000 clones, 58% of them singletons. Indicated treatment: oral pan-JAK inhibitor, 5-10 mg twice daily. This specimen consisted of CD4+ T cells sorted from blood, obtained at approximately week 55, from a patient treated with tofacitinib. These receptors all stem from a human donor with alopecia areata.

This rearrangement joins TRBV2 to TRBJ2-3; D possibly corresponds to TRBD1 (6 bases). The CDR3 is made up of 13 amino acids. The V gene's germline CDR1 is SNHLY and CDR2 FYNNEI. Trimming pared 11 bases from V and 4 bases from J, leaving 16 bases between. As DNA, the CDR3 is TGTGCCGTCCGTGGGGGCAGCGCAGATACGCAGTATTTT. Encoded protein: CAVRGGSADTQYF.

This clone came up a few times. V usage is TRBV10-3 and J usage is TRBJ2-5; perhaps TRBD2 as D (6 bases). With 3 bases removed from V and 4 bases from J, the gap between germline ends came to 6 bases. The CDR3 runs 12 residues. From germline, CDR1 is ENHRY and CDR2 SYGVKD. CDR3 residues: CAISDGGETQYF. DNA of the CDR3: TGTGCCATCAGTGACGGGGGAGAGACCCAGTACTTC.

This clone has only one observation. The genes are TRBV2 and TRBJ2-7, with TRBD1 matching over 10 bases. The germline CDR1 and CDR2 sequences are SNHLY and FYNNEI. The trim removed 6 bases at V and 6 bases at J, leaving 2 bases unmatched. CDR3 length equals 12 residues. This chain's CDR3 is CASSGDRGEQYF. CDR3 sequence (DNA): TGTGCCAGCAGCGGGGACAGGGGCGAGCAGTACTTC. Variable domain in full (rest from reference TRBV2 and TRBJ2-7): EPEVTQTPSHQVTQMGQEVILRCVPISNHLYFYWYRQILGQKVEFLVSFYNNEISEKSEIFDDQFSVERPDGSNFTLKIRSTKLEDSAMYFCASSGDRGEQYFGPGTRLTVT.

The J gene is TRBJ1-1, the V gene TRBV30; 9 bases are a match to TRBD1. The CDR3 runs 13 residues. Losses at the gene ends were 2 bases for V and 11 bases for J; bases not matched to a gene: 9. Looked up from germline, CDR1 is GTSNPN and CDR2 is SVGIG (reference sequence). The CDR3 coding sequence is TGTGCCTGGAGTTTTGACAGGGGGAATAGGGCTTTCTTT. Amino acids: CAWSFDRGNRAFF.

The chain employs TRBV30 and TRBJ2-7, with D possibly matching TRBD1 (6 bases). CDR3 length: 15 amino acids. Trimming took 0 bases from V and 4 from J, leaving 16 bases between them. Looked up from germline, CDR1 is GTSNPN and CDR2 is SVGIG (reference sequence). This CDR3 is CAWSVEVQGKYEQYF. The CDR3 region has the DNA TGTGCCTGGAGTGTGGAGGTGCAGGGGAAATACGAGCAGTACTTC.

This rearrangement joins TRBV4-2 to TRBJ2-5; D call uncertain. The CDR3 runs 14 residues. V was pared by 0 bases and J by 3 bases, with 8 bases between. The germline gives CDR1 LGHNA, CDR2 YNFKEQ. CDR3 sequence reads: CASSQDWAKETQYF. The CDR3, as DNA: TGTGCCAGCAGCCAAGATTGGGCCAAAGAGACCCAGTACTTC.

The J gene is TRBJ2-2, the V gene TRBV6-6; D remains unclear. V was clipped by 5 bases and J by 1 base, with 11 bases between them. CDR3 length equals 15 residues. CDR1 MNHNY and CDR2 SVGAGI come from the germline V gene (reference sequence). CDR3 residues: CASSANFRNTGELFF. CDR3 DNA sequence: TGTGCCAGCAGTGCGAATTTTCGGAACACCGGGGAGCTGTTTTTT.

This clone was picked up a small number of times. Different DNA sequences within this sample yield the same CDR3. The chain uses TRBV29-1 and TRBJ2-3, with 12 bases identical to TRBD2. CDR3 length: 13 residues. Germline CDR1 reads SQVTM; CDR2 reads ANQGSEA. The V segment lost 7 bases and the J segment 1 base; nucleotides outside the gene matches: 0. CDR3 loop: CSGLAGGTDTQYF. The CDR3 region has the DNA TGCAGCGGACTAGCGGGGGGCACAGATACGCAGTATTTT.

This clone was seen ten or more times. The CDR3 nucleotides read TGTGCCAGCAGTCCGACGGGGGGAAAACTGTTTTTT. Its protein is CASSPTGGKLFF. The chain carries TRBV25-1 and TRBJ1-4, with TRBD1 as a possible D gene (5 bases). Between the trimmed V and J ends, which lost 5 bases and 10 bases, there was a span of 11 bases. The CDR3 consists of 12 residues. The V gene's germline CDR1 is MGHDK and CDR2 SYGVNS.

CDR3 amino acids: CASSGRDSYNEQFF. CDR3 in DNA: TGTGCCAGCAGTGGTCGGGATTCCTACAATGAGCAGTTCTTC. This sequence joins TRBV2 and TRBJ2-1; D may be TRBD2 (5 bases). Germline assignment: CDR1 SNHLY and CDR2 FYNNEI. The length of the CDR3 is 14 residues. Trimming removed 4 bases at V and 1 base at J, with 8 bases between.

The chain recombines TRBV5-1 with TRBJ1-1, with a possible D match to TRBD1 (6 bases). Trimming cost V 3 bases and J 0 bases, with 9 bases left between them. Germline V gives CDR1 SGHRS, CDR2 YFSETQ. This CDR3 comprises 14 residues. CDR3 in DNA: TGCGCCAGCAGCTCACAGGGATTGAACACTGAAGCTTTCTTT. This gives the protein CASSSQGLNTEAFF.

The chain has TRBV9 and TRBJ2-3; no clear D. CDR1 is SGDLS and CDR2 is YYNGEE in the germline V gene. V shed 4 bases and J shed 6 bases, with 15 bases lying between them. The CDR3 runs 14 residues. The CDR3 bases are TGTGCCAGCAGCTCCCGGACCCCCCCGGATACGCAGTATTTT. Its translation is CASSSRTPPDTQYF.

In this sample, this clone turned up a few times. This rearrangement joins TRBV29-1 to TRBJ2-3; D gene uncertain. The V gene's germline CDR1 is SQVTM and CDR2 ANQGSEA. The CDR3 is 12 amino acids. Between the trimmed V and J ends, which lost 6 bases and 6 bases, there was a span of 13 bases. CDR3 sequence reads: CSVGRTTDTQYF. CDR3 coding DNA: TGCAGCGTAGGACGAACGACGGATACGCAGTATTTT.

The CDR3 protein is CAISGTVYEQYF. In DNA form, the CDR3 reads TGTGCCATCAGTGGGACAGTTTACGAGCAGTACTTC. This chain uses TRBV10-3 with TRBJ2-7, with D maybe TRBD1 (6 bases). The CDR3 runs to 12 residues. Germline loops: CDR1 ENHRY, CDR2 SYGVKD. V was trimmed by 4 bases and J by 4 bases, leaving 8 bases between them.

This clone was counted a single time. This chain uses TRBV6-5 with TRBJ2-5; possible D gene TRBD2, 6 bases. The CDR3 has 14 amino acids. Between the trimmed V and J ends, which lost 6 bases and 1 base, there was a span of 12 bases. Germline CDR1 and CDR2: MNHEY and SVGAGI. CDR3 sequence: CASSYGTPQETQYF. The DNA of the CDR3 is TGTGCCAGCAGCTACGGGACTCCCCAAGAGACCCAGTACTTC.

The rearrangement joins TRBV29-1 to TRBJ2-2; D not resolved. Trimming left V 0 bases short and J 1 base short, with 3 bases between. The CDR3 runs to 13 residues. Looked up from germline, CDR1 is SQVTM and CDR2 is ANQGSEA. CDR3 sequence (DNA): TGCAGCGTTGAAGAGTGGAACACCGGGGAGCTGTTTTTT. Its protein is CSVEEWNTGELFF.

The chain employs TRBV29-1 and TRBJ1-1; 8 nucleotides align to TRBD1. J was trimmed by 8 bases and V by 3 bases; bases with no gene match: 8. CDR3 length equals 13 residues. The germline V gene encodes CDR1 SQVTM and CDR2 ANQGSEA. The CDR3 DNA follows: TGCAGCGTTGATGGTCAGGGGGCGGGGGAAGCTTTCTTT. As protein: CSVDGQGAGEAFF.

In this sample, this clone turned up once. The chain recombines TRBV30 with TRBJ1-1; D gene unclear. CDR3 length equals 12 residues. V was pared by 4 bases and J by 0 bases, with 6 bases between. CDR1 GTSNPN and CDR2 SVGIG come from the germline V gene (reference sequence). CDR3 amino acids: CAWIYLNTEAFF. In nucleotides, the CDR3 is TGTGCCTGGATATATCTGAACACTGAAGCTTTCTTT.

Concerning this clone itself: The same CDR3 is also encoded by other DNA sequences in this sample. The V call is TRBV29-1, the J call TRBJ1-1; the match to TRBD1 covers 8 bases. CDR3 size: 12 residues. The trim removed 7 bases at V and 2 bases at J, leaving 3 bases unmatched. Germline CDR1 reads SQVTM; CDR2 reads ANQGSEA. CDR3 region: CSGGQGNTEAFF. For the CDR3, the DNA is TGCAGCGGAGGACAGGGTAACACTGAAGCTTTCTTT.

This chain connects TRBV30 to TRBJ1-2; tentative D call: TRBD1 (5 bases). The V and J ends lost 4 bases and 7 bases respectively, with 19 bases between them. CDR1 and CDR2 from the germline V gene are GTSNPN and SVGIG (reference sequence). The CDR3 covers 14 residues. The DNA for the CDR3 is TGTGCCTGGACTAGGGGTAGGCAGGGAGGTGGCTACACCTTC. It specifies CAWTRGRQGGGYTF. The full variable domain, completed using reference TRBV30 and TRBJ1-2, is SQTIHQWPATLVQPVGSPLSLECTVEGTSNPNLYWYRQAAGRGLQLLFYSVGIGQISSEVPQNLSASRPQDRQFILSSKKLLLSDSGFYLCAWTRGRQGGGYTFGSGTRLTVV.

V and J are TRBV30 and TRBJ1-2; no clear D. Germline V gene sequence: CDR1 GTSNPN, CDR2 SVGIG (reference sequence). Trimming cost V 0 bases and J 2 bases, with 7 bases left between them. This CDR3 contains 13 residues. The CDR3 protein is CAWSVNANYGYTF. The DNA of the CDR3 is TGTGCCTGGAGTGTTAATGCAAACTATGGCTACACCTTC.

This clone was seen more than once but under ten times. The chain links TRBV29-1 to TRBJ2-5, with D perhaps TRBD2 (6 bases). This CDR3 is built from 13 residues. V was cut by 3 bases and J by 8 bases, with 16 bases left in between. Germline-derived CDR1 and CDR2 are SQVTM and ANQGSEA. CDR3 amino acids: CSVDERGMSTQYF. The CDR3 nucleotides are TGCAGCGTTGATGAACGGGGGATGTCAACCCAGTACTTC.

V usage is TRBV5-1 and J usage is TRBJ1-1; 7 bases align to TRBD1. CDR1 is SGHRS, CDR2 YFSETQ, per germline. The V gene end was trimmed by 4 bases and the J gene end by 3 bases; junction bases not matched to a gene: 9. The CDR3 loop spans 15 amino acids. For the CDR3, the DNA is TGCGCCAGCAGCGAGCGGACAGGCTTATACACTGAAGCTTTCTTT. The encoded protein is CASSERTGLYTEAFF.

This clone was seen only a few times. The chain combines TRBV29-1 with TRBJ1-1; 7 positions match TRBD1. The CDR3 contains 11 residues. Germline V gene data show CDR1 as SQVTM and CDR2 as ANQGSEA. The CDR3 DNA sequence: TGCTGGGCCAGACAGGGCCCTGAAGCTTTCTTT. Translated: CWARQGPEAFF.